This T cell receptor beta chain was captured by sequencing in a study of shared clonotypes between healthy human individuals. Study details: The plates for each donor numbered three CD4 naive, three CD4 memory, two CD8 naive and one CD8 memory. Study-level results: Across several donors, naive CD4 shared about 5%, naive CD8 approximately 3.5%, memory CD4 2.3%, memory CD8 approximately 0.4%.

CDR3 length: 14 residues. Germline values: CDR1 ENHRY, CDR2 SYGVKD. A remark on this clone: Its antigen is unidentified. Germline is not matched at one junction end, which may reflect a read error.

A deep-level run was used for the assay. Libraries were prepared by immunoSEQ multiplex PCR; TCRdb keeps only in-frame clonotypes and omits some of them. This table holds about 980,000 clones, over 75% found once. Free of recent acute infections or vaccinations, the donors were healthy HIV-negative adults. The receptor was derived from a man aged 18 to 29 in good health. Sequencing was performed on memory CD4+ T cells sorted from blood. The subset: CD45RA-negative fraction. V and J are TRBV10-3 and TRBJ2-2; 9 nucleotides match TRBD1. The CDR3 sequence is CAIRGTGNAGELFF. The CDR3 region has the DNA TGTGCCATCAGGGGGACAGGGAACGCCGGGGAGCTGTTTTTT.